This T cell receptor (beta chain) was retrieved from a study of shared clonotypes between healthy human individuals (dated by TCRdb to the early 2020s). For the wider study: Two women and a few men aged 18 to 49 years were included in the cohort. Each donor's leukapheresis produced roughly between roughly 0.85 and 9.5 billion PBMCs. For each donor, three plates each were used for CD4 naive and CD4 memory, two plates were used for CD8 naive, and one plate was used for CD8 memory. To estimate repertoire size and how much clonotypes are shared between individuals, the study performed deep sequencing of blood TCR repertoires from a few healthy adults. Different laboratories and diverse techniques were used to prepare libraries and sequence TCR repertoires, to increase sequencing depth and limit assay-specific biases. What the work shows at the level of the full study, not this receptor alone: Estimated clonotype richness was generally larger for naive than for memory subsets. Even with the large sequencing depth, rarefaction of the sorted-subset datasets indicated that sequencing was incomplete. Because the study included a small number of donors, the genetic and exposure-history diversity represented was limited. Around 5% of naive CD4, roughly 3.6% of naive CD8, around 2.3% of memory CD4, and more than 0.35% of memory CD8 clonotypes were shared across several donors. Pairwise subsampling led to the expectation that sequencing depth would affect the degree of clonotype sharing among donors. Sampling was restricted to blood, and TCR repertoires in tissues likely differ from the TCR repertoires found in blood. Compared with non-shared clonotypes, clonotypes shared by all four sorted-subset donors had higher generation probabilities.

CD8 naive samples were obtained by positive selection for CCR7 among CD45RO-negative cells, yielding a CD45RA+CCR7+ population from which TemRA cells were excluded. The donors were healthy, HIV-negative adults with no recently reported acute infections or vaccinations. Only Caucasian adults living in Nashville, Tennessee, USA were represented among the donors. After blood collection by leukapheresis, PBMCs were isolated using Ficoll-Histopaque density gradient centrifugation and then cryopreserved in the vapor phase of liquid nitrogen. Analytical flow cytometry was used to check the purity and quantity of every magnetically sorted T cell population. Genomic DNA was isolated from each sorted fraction and quantified by UV absorbance on a Nanodrop 2000c. TCR CDR3 regions were amplified from genomic DNA by multiplex PCR using the deep immunoSEQ assay. Extracted genomic DNA from each cell subset was distributed evenly across all wells of several immunoSEQ 96-well plates, and each plate was treated as a replicate. For sorted subsets, roughly 190 ng of genomic DNA, equivalent to 25,000 to 30,000 T cell genomes, went into each replicate PCR. Purified libraries were measured with a Qubit 3.0 fluorometer, size-checked on a Bioanalyzer 2100, and measured again with the KAPA Library Quantification kit. Every immunoSEQ 96-well plate was sequenced on a separate single-read 150-cycle Illumina NextSeq 550 flow cell. The original pipeline was this. The immunoSEQ output contained only junctional sequences without quality scores, so filtering could not match that applied to full-length reads. To assign V/J genes and CDR3, sequences were annotated using PyIR, a Python wrapper for IgBLAST v1.9, with IMGT germline references. Reads were filtered out if the reads had weak V/J assignments (E-value above 1e-6), no CDR3, stop codons, out-of-frame junctions, or ambiguous translated residues. A V3J clonotype was defined by an identical inferred V gene, J gene, and CDR3 amino acid sequence. Percentage overlap between repertoires was computed as shared unique clonotypes divided by the size of the smaller repertoire. RTK rarefaction, the Chao1 estimator, and Recon v2.1 estimates of unobserved clonotypes were used to assess repertoire richness. Generation probabilities for all TCRbeta clonotypes obtained by the gDNA method from a handful of donors were computed using OLGA. Imported from immuneACCESS, the table was reduced by TCRdb to in-frame sequences with V and J called. These copies leave out some clones; in studies compared against another copy, an unresolved V gene accounts for under half, and the cause of the remainder is not known. For V, J and clone size, that table is used; D and trimming come from the DNA. The table for this sample lists around 1.9 million clones; roughly 93% of them were counted only once. The ten biggest clones cover approximately 1.6% of the sample.

A word on this clone: This clone's antigen is unknown. No much larger clone exists at a distance of one base, and base qualities are not known.

There are 13 amino acids in the CDR3, from cysteine to phenylalanine inclusive. CDR3 DNA is the only sequence kept; it has 39 bases, read in frame from the first base. CDR1 and CDR2, per the germline V gene (reference sequence), are MNHEY and SMNVEV. The junction shows trimming of 3 bases on V and 9 bases on J, plus 12 bases between the germline ends. Here the chain combines TRBV27 and TRBJ2-1; D gene: possibly TRBD2, on 5 matching bases. The sequence derives from a man aged 18 to 35 in good health. Some clones in this sample may be carry-over from other donors' samples. Sequencing input: naive CD8+ T cells from PBMCs. In light of the paper, this sample's cell subset or site label describes: CD45RA+CCR7+. DNA sequence: TGTGCCAGCAGTTTCTTTAGAGGAGGTGAGCAGTTCTTC. This translates into CASSFFRGGEQFF.